This T cell receptor (beta chain) came from a study of CD8 T cells in ankylosing spondylitis. Study-level points and caveats: Previously reported in reactive arthritis synovial fluid and blood were some of the motif variants. The study identified a TCR beta motif of roughly eight highly homologous variants that appeared characteristic of ankylosing spondylitis blood.

TCRdb fed the 5' RACE reads into MiXCR, producing one record per CDR3 protein. The sample gives 250,000 or so distinct CDR3 sequences, 20% to 30% of which show up once; 0.5% to 0.65% is in the top ten. This clonotype was counted between two and nine times. Its antigen remains unidentified. Sequencing was performed on blood, either unsorted or a sorted T cell fraction (not recorded which). The source is a male donor with ankylosing spondylitis or in good health (not recorded which).

In DNA, the CDR3 is TGCAGTACCTTTTGGGACAGGGTACAAGAGACCCAGTACTTC. Its translation: CSTFWDRVQETQYF. The chain is built from TRBV20-1 and TRBJ2-5; the match to TRBD1 covers 9 bases. Losses at the gene ends were 8 bases for V and 2 bases for J; bases not matched to a gene: 9. Germline V gene lookup returns CDR1 DFQATT and CDR2 SNEGSKA (reference sequence). The CDR3 totals 14 residues.